A single sample gave rise to the 23 T cell receptor beta chains below, sequenced in a study of identical twins. One entry per CDR3 protein, called by TCRdb with MiXCR from the 5' RACE reads. Among approximately 490,000 distinct CDR3 sequences listed, around 20% were seen once. This sample was also put to use in a study of yellow fever vaccine responses in identical twins.

The sequencing sample was made of CD4+ T cells sorted from blood. These receptor sequences come from a woman aged 18-35 years in good health.

The rearrangement links TRBV29-1 to TRBJ2-3; TRBD1 or TRBD2 may be the D gene (5 bases each). Per germline, CDR1 SQVTM and CDR2 ANQGSEA. The V end lost 3 bases, the J end lost 8 bases, and 12 bases lay between the germline ends. The CDR3 has 12 amino acids. CDR3 protein: CSVEGDATTQYF. The CDR3 coding sequence is TGCAGCGTTGAGGGGGACGCGACTACGCAGTATTTT.

A few counts support this clonotype. The rearrangement links TRBV3-1 to TRBJ2-4; D might be TRBD1 (5 bases). Germline CDR1 is LGHDT and CDR2 is YNNKEL (reference sequence). This CDR3 contains 14 residues. Trimming took 7 bases from V and 1 from J, leaving 11 bases between them. The CDR3 spells CASTYSGAKNIQYF. CDR3 in DNA: TGTGCCAGCACCTACTCAGGGGCCAAAAACATTCAGTACTTC.

This clonotype was picked up a small number of times. V is TRBV7-9 and J is TRBJ1-6; the D gene is possibly TRBD1 (5 bases). V lost 6 bases and J 5 bases, leaving 14 bases between the germline ends. This CDR3 has 15 residues. The germline V gene encodes CDR1 SEHNR and CDR2 FQNEAQ (reference sequence). The CDR3 DNA follows: TGTGCCAGCAGTGCAGGGTTTGAAAATAATTCACCCCTCCACTTT. This codes for CASSAGFENNSPLHF.

This rearrangement joins TRBV10-3 to TRBJ1-3; the D gene is possibly TRBD1 (6 bases). Germline CDR1 reads ENHRY; CDR2 reads SYGVKD. The CDR3 consists of 15 residues. The germline V and J ends were trimmed by 10 bases and 0 bases, with 16 bases remaining between them. The CDR3 nucleotides read TGTGCCACCTGGGACACGTTAAGCTCTGGAAACACCATATATTTT. Translation: CATWDTLSSGNTIYF.

This chain's CDR3 is CASSYGGRGNEKLFF. In DNA, the CDR3 is TGTGCCAGCAGTTACGGGGGACGGGGTAATGAAAAACTGTTTTTT. The J gene is TRBJ1-4, the V gene TRBV6-5; the D gene is possibly TRBD1 (5 bases). V was shortened by 2 bases and J by 4 bases, with 11 bases between the two germline ends. The CDR3 runs to 15 residues. Per germline, CDR1 MNHEY and CDR2 SVGAGI.

The chain links TRBV20-1 to TRBJ1-4, with D unclear. Looked up from germline, CDR1 is DFQATT and CDR2 is SNEGSKA (reference sequence). Trimming took off 0 bases at V and 8 bases at J, with 13 bases between the two ends. The CDR3 consists of 14 residues. The CDR3 bases are TGCAGTGCTAGAGATGCAAGTCGCAGGGAAAAACTGTTTTTT. It yields the protein CSARDASRREKLFF.

This clonotype was seen only a few times. The chain is built from TRBV6-2 or TRBV6-3 and TRBJ1-1, with D perhaps matching TRBD1 (5 bases). The CDR3 covers 15 residues. V was pared by 6 bases and J by 0 bases, with 14 bases between. From germline, CDR1 is MNHEY and CDR2 SVGEGT. In DNA, the CDR3 is TGTGCCAGCAGCCTAAAGGGGATCTTGAACACTGAAGCTTTCTTT. Translation gives CASSLKGILNTEAFF.

The chain employs TRBV24-1 and TRBJ2-1; 10 bases match TRBD2. The CDR3 consists of 20 residues. Germline lookup yields CDR1 KGHDR and CDR2 SFDVKD. The J segment lost 6 bases and the V segment lost 0 bases, leaving 16 bases of the junction unmatched. CDR3 coding DNA: TGTGCCACCAGTGATTTGCCCCAAGGGCTAGCGGGAGATCCAAGCAATGAGCAGTTCTTC. Its protein is CATSDLPQGLAGDPSNEQFF.

The chain combines TRBV7-2 with TRBJ2-1; TRBD2 agrees at 9 bases. Trimming at V came to 0 bases and at J to 0 bases, leaving 12 bases not matched to a gene. Germline V gene data show CDR1 as SGHTA and CDR2 as FQGNSA. The CDR3 loop spans 20 amino acids. The CDR3 region is CASSLARGSGSYSSYNEQFF. The DNA for the CDR3 is TGTGCCAGCAGCTTAGCGCGGGGTAGCGGGAGTTACAGCTCCTACAATGAGCAGTTCTTC.

This clonotype was recorded a few times. The chain is built from TRBV11-2 and TRBJ2-7; D possibly corresponds to TRBD2 (5 bases). The CDR3 length is 14 residues. V was clipped by 3 bases and J by 2 bases, with 11 bases between them. Germline values: CDR1 SGHAT, CDR2 FQNNGV. The CDR3: CASSFLEGAYEQYF. The CDR3 nucleotides read TGTGCCAGCAGCTTCCTTGAGGGCGCCTACGAGCAGTACTTC.

The genes are TRBV4-1 and TRBJ2-3; 11 nucleotides agree with TRBD2. The CDR3 consists of 16 residues. CDR1 and CDR2 (germline): MGHRA, YSYEKL. Trimming at V came to 3 bases and at J to 1 base, leaving 3 bases not matched to a gene. The CDR3 loop reads CASSQQLAGGTDTQYF. The CDR3 nucleotides are TGCGCCAGCAGCCAGCAACTAGCGGGGGGCACAGATACGCAGTATTTT.

This clonotype was picked up a small number of times. The rearrangement links TRBV19 to TRBJ1-1, with D possibly matching TRBD1 (5 bases). Per germline, CDR1 LNHDA and CDR2 SQIVND (reference sequence). V dropped 5 bases and J dropped 1 base, with 8 bases sitting between them. CDR3 length: 13 amino acids. The CDR3 spells CASSDDRNTEAFF. The CDR3 DNA is TGTGCCAGTAGTGATGACAGGAACACTGAAGCTTTCTTT.

This clonotype was counted between two and nine times. V usage is TRBV6-1 and J usage is TRBJ2-1; 7 positions match TRBD1. CDR3 size: 16 residues. Germline CDR1 is MNHNS and CDR2 is SASEGT. V dropped 4 bases and J dropped 2; count of bases not matched to a gene: 8. CDR3 sequence reads: CASSALTGLTYNEQFF. DNA of the CDR3: TGTGCCAGCAGTGCCTTGACAGGGCTCACCTACAATGAGCAGTTCTTC.

The table lists this clonotype with many counts. The chain is built from TRBV12-3 or TRBV12-4 and TRBJ2-1; TRBD1 might be the D (6 bases). Between the trimmed V and J ends, which lost 6 bases and 8 bases, there was a span of 17 bases. The CDR3 has 14 amino acids. CDR3 sequence: CASRLGTPADEQFF. The DNA of the CDR3 is TGTGCCAGCAGACTCGGGACACCCGCGGATGAGCAGTTCTTC.

This chain links TRBV5-1 with TRBJ1-5; D is unresolved. The CDR3 totals 16 residues. Germline V lookup: CDR1 SGHRS, CDR2 YFSETQ. Trimming pared 0 bases from V and 0 bases from J, leaving 10 bases between. Here the CDR3 DNA reads TGCGCCAGCAGCTTGGGTGGGGAGAATAGCAATCAGCCCCAGCATTTT. Translating it yields CASSLGGENSNQPQHF.

This clonotype was seen a handful of times. The chain couples TRBV20-1 to TRBJ2-1, with 11 bases aligning to TRBD2. Trimming removed 4 bases from V and 0 bases from J; junction bases left unmatched: 8. The CDR3 runs to 17 residues. CDR1 DFQATT and CDR2 SNEGSKA come from the germline V gene (reference sequence). This CDR3 is CSATKTSGISSYNEQFF. The CDR3 bases are TGCAGTGCTACGAAGACTAGCGGGATAAGCTCCTACAATGAGCAGTTCTTC.

This clonotype was observed a few times. The chain couples TRBV20-1 to TRBJ1-3, with D perhaps matching TRBD1 (5 bases). CDR3 length: 13 amino acids. V lost 5 bases, J lost 4 bases, and 12 bases lay in between. Germline-derived CDR1 and CDR2 are DFQATT and SNEGSKA (reference sequence). The CDR3 reads CSAEEGLGNTIYF. The CDR3 nucleotides read TGCAGTGCTGAGGAGGGGCTCGGAAACACCATATATTTT.

This clonotype was seen just once. The V gene is TRBV4-1, the J gene TRBJ1-1; tentative D call: TRBD1 (5 bases). Per germline, CDR1 MGHRA and CDR2 YSYEKL. The V and J ends lost 4 bases and 0 bases respectively, with 12 bases between them. This CDR3 has 15 residues. The CDR3 DNA follows: TGCGCCAGCAGCCTAACAGGTGAAATGAACACTGAAGCTTTCTTT. It translates to CASSLTGEMNTEAFF.

The chain is built from TRBV7-9 and TRBJ2-3; TRBD2 is a possible D gene (6 bases). Germline V CDR1 and CDR2: SEHNR, FQNEAQ (reference sequence). Trimming removed 2 bases at V and 1 base at J, with 13 bases between. The CDR3 has 16 amino acids. The CDR3 is CASSLTRDSRTDTQYF. DNA for the CDR3: TGTGCCAGCAGCTTAACCCGGGACTCCCGCACAGATACGCAGTATTTT.

This clonotype was seen ten or more times. This sequence joins TRBV3-1 and TRBJ2-4; 7 nucleotides agree with TRBD1. Unmatched junction bases numbered 6, after V lost 3 bases and J lost 4 bases. The CDR3 length is 15 residues. Germline V gene data show CDR1 as LGHDT and CDR2 as YNNKEL (reference sequence). CDR3 protein: CASSHFGDSKNIQYF. The CDR3 DNA follows: TGTGCCAGCAGCCATTTCGGGGACAGTAAAAACATTCAGTACTTC.

CDR3 residues: CASSVPSSGGKQETQYF. For the CDR3, the DNA is TGTGCCAGCAGCGTACCCTCAAGCGGGGGAAAACAAGAGACCCAGTACTTC. The rearrangement uses TRBV5-6 and TRBJ2-5, with 8 bases aligning to TRBD2. The CDR3 runs to 17 residues. V lost 4 bases and J lost 2; bases outside the gene matches: 13. Germline assignment: CDR1 SGHDT and CDR2 YYEEEE.

This clonotype has more than one count but fewer than ten. The CDR3 DNA reads TGTGCCAGCAGTTTCCGCAATAGGGGGGGGGAGCAGTACTTC. Protein sequence: CASSFRNRGGEQYF. V is TRBV12-3 or TRBV12-4 and J is TRBJ2-7, with a weak D call TRBD2 (7 bases). Between the trimmed V and J ends, which lost 3 bases and 7 bases, there was a span of 16 bases. The CDR3 loop spans 14 amino acids.

Comments on this clonotype: Sequence at one end of the junction differs from germline and may be a read error. This rearrangement joins TRBV4-2 to TRBJ2-4; TRBD2 matches at 8 bases. This CDR3 comprises 17 residues. CDR1 LGHNA and CDR2 YNFKEQ come from the germline V gene. The CDR3 DNA reads TGTGCCAGCAGCCAAGATCAGCGGGGGCTAGCCCAAAACATTCAGTACTTC. Its translation is CASSQDQRGLAQNIQYF.